This T cell receptor (beta chain) was obtained from a study of molecular identifiers for immune sequencing clone quantification listed by TCRdb under 2018. Notes on the research overall: For a replicate experiment, RNA from roughly 20,000 or 100,000 naive CD8 T cells was divided into five aliquots, and four of the five aliquots were sequenced. This methods study benchmarked molecular-identifier clustering-based TCR repertoire sequencing (MIDCIRS) and TCR RNA copy counting, using CD8 T cells to do so. Broad study findings and their caveats: Identical TCR molecules sharing a barcode could cause highly expanded clone sizes to be underestimated. In CMV-specific effector cells, clones with more than 20 RNA copies contained over 99% of molecules, whereas in naive cells such clones contained under 1% of molecules. A single cell's worth of spiked-in Jurkat TCR RNA was reported detectable even among approximately 930,000 naive CD8 T cells. Modeling indicated approximately 3.1 TCR RNA copies recovered per cell, compared with about 10 by digital PCR, which implies a capture efficiency of 25% to 35%. The naive libraries included spiked-in Jurkat TCR RNA (roughly nine copies' worth), and this Jurkat TCR RNA is not part of the donor repertoire. When barcode sub-clustering was omitted, TCR diversity was inflated by chimeric consensus sequences, with chimeras reaching as high as 47%.

Libraries of naive CD8 T cells were built from anywhere between about 18,000 and 1,000,000 sorted cells, with 10%, 30% or 50% of the purified RNA used. Naive CD8 T cells, defined as CD8+CD4-CCR7+CD45RA+, were FACS-sorted into RLT Plus buffer on a BD FACSAria II. Detection sensitivity was tested by spiking Jurkat RNA equal to 9 to 10 TCR copies' worth into samples containing 20,000-1,000,000 naive CD8 T cells. Enrichment of CD8 T cells was performed with RosetteSep CD8+ T Cell Enrichment Cocktail and Ficoll-Paque, after which ACK red cell lysis was carried out. Many counts were recorded for this clonotype. The antigen it recognizes is unknown. Base qualities are not recorded, but no much larger clone differs from it by a single base. The library was obtained by PCR. The instrument given in TCRdb is Illumina HiSeq 4000. Bulk TCR libraries were made following a previously described method, with the TCR primers given in Table S5. Purification of total RNA was performed with the Qiagen AllPrep DNA/RNA kit. Before analysis, reads from multiple sequencing runs of one library were combined. The source study handled its data this way. Reads were retained only if an exact TCR constant sequence was present, and the retained reads were trimmed to 150 nt and grouped according to their 12-nt molecular barcodes. Reads inside each barcode group were sub-clustered using a 15% Levenshtein threshold, and a quality-weighted consensus sequence was constructed for each RNA molecule. Non-functional sequences were excluded, and lower-count sequences lying one edit away from another sequence were also excluded. On the basis of fitting two negative binomial distributions, barcode sub-clusters with fewer than 20% of the maximum read count were discarded. The raw public data were reprocessed by TCRdb itself: fastp quality trimming at Q25, MiXCR clonotype calling, in-frame beta chains only. Rows merge per CDR3 protein into single entries with the most common DNA and genes. None of the V and J calls come from the authors' own analysis; TCRdb made them. The sample table contains approximately 550,000 distinct CDR3 sequences; only one count was recorded for about a fifth of them. The leading ten clones occupy under 0.85% of the sample.

V is shortened by 4 bases, J by 3 bases, and the region joining them spans 8 bases. From its cysteine to its phenylalanine, the CDR3 spans 13 amino acids. Only the CDR3 part of the read is kept: 39 bases, read in frame from the first base. In the germline V gene, CDR1 corresponds to KGHDR and CDR2 to SFDVKD. The sequenced sample was naive CD8+ T cells from blood, with Jurkat cell RNA spiked in. The label giving this sample's cell subset or site can be read as: FACS-sorted CD8+CD4-CCR7+CD45RA+ naive T cells. The chain joins TRBV24-1 to TRBJ2-5; TRBD1 is a possible D gene, resting on 6 matching bases. The clonotype comes from a human donor in good health. Some libraries in this study had Jurkat cell RNA spiked in. This receptor has the CDR3 CATSEQGEETQYF. The nucleotides are TGTGCCACCAGTGAACAGGGAGAAGAGACCCAGTACTTC.